Given below is one T cell receptor beta chain in context. Antigen specificity is unknown. This CDR3 has 15 residues. Trimming removed 7 bases at V and 0 bases at J, with 16 bases between. CDR1 MDHEN and CDR2 SYDVKM come from the germline V gene. Replicate PCRs for sorted subsets used around 200 ng DNA; this equaled 30,000 to 35,000 T cell genomes. Generated by immunoSEQ multiplex PCR, the TCRdb table keeps only in-frame clones and is missing some. The sample carries about 1.5 million clones, roughly 97% recorded once. These data are taken from a study of shared clonotypes between healthy human individuals. Study-wide points: Estimated richness was generally greater in naive than memory subsets. How much donors shared clonotypes was expected to be affected by sequencing depth. Genetic and exposure-history diversity was limited by the few donors.

The V and J genes are TRBV28 and TRBJ2-7, with D perhaps given as TRBD1 or TRBD2 (5 bases each). This clonotype was obtained from a man between 25 and 39 years old in good health. Sequences were obtained from naive CD4+ T cells sorted from blood. Subset specified: CD45RA+ positively selected. For the CDR3, the DNA is TGTGCCAGCAAAGTGGGAGCTGGGACCTCCTACGAGCAGTACTTC. Translating gives CASKVGAGTSYEQYF.